Below, 16 T cell receptor beta chains from the same sample are listed, as sequenced in a study of cytomegalovirus exposure and HLA in healthy donors. Primers: 60 Vbeta forward and 13 Jbeta reverse. TCRdb's copy holds only in-frame clones and misses some; the assay was immunoSEQ multiplex PCR. The profile shows under 200,000 clones, around 80% of them singletons. The material sequenced was PBMCs. Receptor source: a woman between 50 and 59 years old in good health and CMV-seronegative.

This chain links TRBV18 with TRBJ1-2; weak D call: TRBD1 (5 bases). The CDR3 runs 15 residues. Germline loops: CDR1 KGHSH, CDR2 LQKENI. Deletions cut 1 base from V and 7 bases from J, with 16 bases between. CDR3 residues: CASSPREAGLTGYTF. Written as DNA, the CDR3 is TGTGCCAGCTCACCACGGGAGGCAGGGCTGACTGGCTACACCTTC.

Points on this clone: Other DNA sequences in the sample encode the same CDR3. The V and J genes are TRBV5-1 and TRBJ1-1; possibly TRBD1 for D (5 bases). V lost 0 bases to trimming and J lost 1 base, with 7 bases between them. The V gene's germline CDR1 is SGHRS and CDR2 YFSETQ. This CDR3 has 14 residues. The CDR3 loop reads CASSLVRGNTEAFF. As DNA, the CDR3 is TGCGCCAGCAGCTTGGTTAGGGGGAACACTGAAGCTTTCTTT. The full variable domain, its missing parts supplied by reference TRBV5-1 and TRBJ1-1, is KAGVTQTPRYLIKTRGQQVTLSCSPISGHRSVSWYQQTPGQGLQFLFEYFSETQRNKGNFPGRFSGRQFSNSRSEMNVSTLELGDSALYLCASSLVRGNTEAFFGQGTRLTVV.

The V and J genes are TRBV5-4 and TRBJ2-5; a possible D gene is TRBD1 (6 bases). V was pared by 0 bases and J by 3 bases, with 6 bases between. CDR1 and CDR2 (germline): SGHNT, YYREEE (reference sequence). The CDR3 has 13 residues. The CDR3 is CASSLGTEETQYF. CDR3 sequence (DNA): TGTGCCAGCAGCTTGGGGACAGAAGAGACCCAGTACTTC.

This chain connects TRBV11-2 to TRBJ2-7, with 7 nucleotides matching TRBD1. Germline V gene data show CDR1 as SGHAT and CDR2 as FQNNGV. This CDR3 has 18 residues. V dropped 1 base and J dropped 3; count of bases not matched to a gene: 15. The CDR3 is CASSLGRGPSALIYEQYF. CDR3 DNA: TGTGCCAGCAGCTTAGGAAGGGGGCCGAGCGCCCTAATCTACGAGCAGTACTTC.

This clone was seen a few times. The chain's CDR3 is CASSVNYEQFF. DNA for the CDR3: TGTGCCAGCAGTGTCAATTATGAGCAGTTCTTC. V usage is TRBV25-1 and J usage is TRBJ2-1; D unclear. This CDR3 spans 11 amino acids. Germline CDR1 and CDR2: MGHDK and SYGVNS. V lost 4 bases and J lost 8, with 6 bases in between.

The V gene is TRBV11-2, the J gene TRBJ1-3; D is perhaps TRBD1 (5 bases). Germline V gives CDR1 SGHAT, CDR2 FQNNGV. CDR3 length: 16 residues. V was clipped by 5 bases and J by 0 bases, with 14 bases between them. The CDR3 here is CASSPLGTISGNTIYF. The CDR3 nucleotides are TGTGCCAGCAGCCCACTCGGGACTATCTCTGGAAACACCATATATTTT.

The V and J genes are TRBV11-2 and TRBJ1-2; possibly TRBD1 for D (5 bases). CDR3 length: 12 residues. Looked up from germline, CDR1 is SGHAT and CDR2 is FQNNGV. The ends were cut back, 5 bases at V and 4 bases at J, with 8 bases in the middle. CDR3 sequence (DNA): TGTGCCAGCAGCGAAGACAGCTATGGCTACACCTTC. Translation: CASSEDSYGYTF.

V gene TRBV11-2 combines with J gene TRBJ1-2; D uncertain. V lost 5 bases and J lost 2, with 9 bases in between. The germline gives CDR1 SGHAT, CDR2 FQNNGV. This CDR3 spans 13 amino acids. The DNA of the CDR3 is TGTGCCAGCAGCACCCCGGGGAACTATGGCTACACCTTC. Its protein is CASSTPGNYGYTF.

V gene TRBV9 combines with J gene TRBJ2-2; the match to TRBD2 covers 10 bases. Germline lookup yields CDR1 SGDLS and CDR2 YYNGEE. The CDR3 loop spans 15 amino acids. Trimming at V came to 4 bases and at J to 8 bases, leaving 8 bases not matched to a gene. CDR3 loop: CASSRRTSGPGELFF. CDR3 coding DNA: TGTGCCAGCAGCCGTCGGACTAGCGGACCAGGGGAGCTGTTTTTT. The variable domain in full, completed from reference TRBV9 and TRBJ2-2, reads DSGVTQTPKHLITATGQRVTLRCSPRSGDLSVYWYQQSLDQGLQFLIQYYNGEERAKGNILERFSAQQFPDLHSELNLSSLELGDSALYFCASSRRTSGPGELFFGEGSRLTVL.

This chain connects TRBV7-8 to TRBJ2-7, with 7 bases lining up with TRBD2. The CDR3 totals 15 residues. After removal of 2 bases from V and 0 bases from J, the junction contained 4 bases not matched to a gene. CDR1 SGHVS and CDR2 FQNEAQ come from the germline V gene. CDR3 sequence reads: CASSLKAGRSYEQYF. CDR3 nucleotides: TGTGCCAGCAGCTTAAAAGCGGGACGCTCCTACGAGCAGTACTTC.

The genes are TRBV5-6 and TRBJ1-5; unclear D gene. The CDR3 sequence is 13 residues long. Looked up from germline, CDR1 is SGHDT and CDR2 is YYEEEE. V was pared by 3 bases and J by 0 bases, with 4 bases between. CDR3 loop: CASSYSSNQPQHF. CDR3 bases: TGTGCCAGCAGCTACAGTAGCAATCAGCCCCAGCATTTT.

The rearrangement joins TRBV5-1 to TRBJ2-7; maybe TRBD2 (5 bases). V was shortened by 2 bases and J by 3 bases, with 12 bases between the two germline ends. Germline-derived CDR1 and CDR2 are SGHRS and YFSETQ. This CDR3 is built from 14 residues. The CDR3 nucleotides read TGCGCCAGCAGCTTTGCCGGGAACAACTACGAGCAGTACTTC. Encoded protein: CASSFAGNNYEQYF.

V gene TRBV18 combines with J gene TRBJ2-7; 7 bases fit TRBD1. CDR1 and CDR2 (germline): KGHSH, LQKENI. The V segment lost 3 bases and the J segment 3 bases; nucleotides outside the gene matches: 5. This CDR3 contains 14 residues. The DNA for the CDR3 is TGTGCCAGCTCACCGAACAGGGGTAACTACGAGCAGTACTTC. Protein sequence: CASSPNRGNYEQYF.

The chain links TRBV28 to TRBJ1-5, with 7 bases matching TRBD1. This CDR3 comprises 12 residues. The germline V gene encodes CDR1 MDHEN and CDR2 SYDVKM. Losses at the gene ends were 6 bases for V and 6 bases for J; bases not matched to a gene: 2. Written as DNA, the CDR3 is TGTGCCAGCAGGTCAGGGGGTCAGCCCCAGCATTTT. Translated: CASRSGGQPQHF.

This chain joins TRBV19 and TRBJ2-7; TRBD1 aligns across 9 bases. The CDR3 covers 14 residues. Germline V gene sequence: CDR1 LNHDA, CDR2 SQIVND (reference sequence). Trimming removed 3 bases from V and 6 bases from J; junction bases left unmatched: 6. In nucleotides, the CDR3 is TGTGCCAGTAGTATCGGGACAGGGTCCCCCGAGCAGTACTTC. Translating gives CASSIGTGSPEQYF.

V gene TRBV6-6 combines with J gene TRBJ1-1; no clear D gene. The V gene lost 7 bases and the J gene lost 7 bases, with 10 bases spanning the gap. Germline V gene lookup returns CDR1 MNHNY and CDR2 SVGAGI (reference sequence). The CDR3 loop spans 11 amino acids. DNA of the CDR3: TGTGCCAGCAATACGAGATTTGAAGCTTTCTTT. Its protein is CASNTRFEAFF.